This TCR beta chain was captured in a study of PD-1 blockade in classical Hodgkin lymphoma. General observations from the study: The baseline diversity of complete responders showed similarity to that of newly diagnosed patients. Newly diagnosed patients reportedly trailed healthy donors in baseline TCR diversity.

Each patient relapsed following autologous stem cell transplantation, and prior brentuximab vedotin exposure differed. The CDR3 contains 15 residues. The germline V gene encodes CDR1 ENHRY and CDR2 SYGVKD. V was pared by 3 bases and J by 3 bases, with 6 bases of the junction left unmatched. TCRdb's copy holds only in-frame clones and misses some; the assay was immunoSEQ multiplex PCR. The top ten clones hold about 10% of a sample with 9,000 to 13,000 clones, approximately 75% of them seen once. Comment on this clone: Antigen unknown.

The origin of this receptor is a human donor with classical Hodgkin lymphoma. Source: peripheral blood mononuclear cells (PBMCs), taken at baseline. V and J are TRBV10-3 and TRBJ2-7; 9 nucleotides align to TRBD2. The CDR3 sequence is CAISEERGASYEQYF. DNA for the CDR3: TGTGCCATCAGTGAAGAGCGGGGGGCCAGCTACGAGCAGTACTTC.